This passage covers 26 T cell receptor beta chains from one sample sequenced in a study of beta chain features in type 1 diabetes. General study findings and limits: Researchers report that Type 1 diabetes patients had moderately but significantly shorter TCRB CDR3s across all four CD4+ subsets.

What was sequenced were expressed TCRB transcripts, since all of the isolated RNA had been reverse transcribed. Clones were read by immunoSEQ multiplex PCR, and TCRdb kept only the in-frame ones, dropping some. This sample yields about 160,000 clones, of which approximately 10% are seen a single time; under 0.55% belongs to the top ten. These receptors have no identified antigens. Specimen: central memory CD4+ T cells from blood. These receptors came from a man between 25 and 39 years old with type 1 diabetes.

The chain uses TRBV28 and TRBJ1-1; no clear D. V was cut by 9 bases and J by 0 bases, with 11 bases left in between. This CDR3 is built from 13 residues. In germline, CDR1 is MDHEN, CDR2 SYDVKM. The CDR3 here is CASWRVLNTEAFF. CDR3 bases: TGTGCCAGTTGGAGAGTCCTGAACACTGAAGCTTTCTTT.

The chain employs TRBV30 and TRBJ1-1, with D uncertain. The CDR3 loop spans 13 amino acids. Trimming left V 4 bases short and J 0 bases short, with 9 bases between. CDR1 GTSNPN and CDR2 SVGIG come from the germline V gene (reference sequence). The CDR3 region is CAWIDGMNTEAFF. As DNA, the CDR3 is TGTGCCTGGATCGACGGGATGAACACTGAAGCTTTCTTT.

Only a few counts were recorded for this clone. The chain links TRBV27 to TRBJ2-7; tentative D call: TRBD2 (6 bases). The CDR3 spans 13 residues. Trimming shortened V by 5 bases and J by 5 bases, and 13 bases separated the two germline ends. CDR1 is MNHEY, CDR2 SMNVEV, per germline (reference sequence). The CDR3 reads CASSPSWGDEQYF. CDR3 DNA: TGTGCCAGCAGTCCTTCCTGGGGGGACGAGCAGTACTTC.

This clone was observed a few times. The chain couples TRBV29-1 to TRBJ1-1; weak D call: TRBD1 (5 bases). Germline loops: CDR1 SQVTM, CDR2 ANQGSEA. Trimming removed 6 bases from V and 1 base from J, with 12 bases in between. The CDR3 sequence is 13 residues long. The CDR3 bases are TGCAGCGTGTACCTGGGGGGGAACACTGAAGCTTTCTTT. It translates to CSVYLGGNTEAFF.

This sequence joins TRBV7-2 and TRBJ2-1; tentatively, D is TRBD2 (5 bases). V gave up 3 bases and J gave up 10 bases, with 13 bases separating them. The CDR3 consists of 13 residues. Germline V gene data show CDR1 as SGHTA and CDR2 as FQGNSA. Written as DNA, the CDR3 is TGTGCCAGCAGCTTGGGTAGCCGGGAAGAGCAGTTCTTC. Encoded protein: CASSLGSREEQFF. The variable domain in full, with the rest retrieved from reference TRBV7-2 and TRBJ2-1, is GAGVSQSPSNKVTEKGKDVELRCDPISGHTALYWYRQSLGQGLEFLIYFQGNSAPDKSGLPSDRFSAERTGGSVSTLTIQRTQQEDSAVYLCASSLGSREEQFFGPGTRLTVL.

This sequence joins TRBV5-1 and TRBJ2-1, with TRBD2 identical over 7 bases. Germline V gene lookup returns CDR1 SGHRS and CDR2 YFSETQ. CDR3 length equals 16 residues. The V and J ends lost 0 bases and 4 bases, in that order; junction bases with no gene match: 7. The CDR3 bases are TGCGCCAGCAGCTTGGTTGGCGGGAGAAGTTACAATGAGCAGTTCTTC. It yields the protein CASSLVGGRSYNEQFF.

This clone occurred a few times. The rearrangement links TRBV19 to TRBJ1-1; 8 bases fit TRBD1. CDR1 is LNHDA, CDR2 SQIVND, per germline (reference sequence). CDR3 length: 14 amino acids. V gave up 4 bases and J gave up 3 bases; unmatched junction bases: 4. CDR3 nucleotide sequence: TGTGCCAGTAGTACCGGACAGGGCGACACTGAAGCTTTCTTT. Its protein is CASSTGQGDTEAFF.

This clone appeared a few times. This chain's CDR3 is CASSESGPRTGELFF. For the CDR3, the DNA is TGTGCCAGCAGTGAATCAGGGCCGCGCACCGGGGAGCTGTTTTTT. The chain couples TRBV25-1 to TRBJ2-2; tentative D call: TRBD1 (5 bases). In germline, CDR1 is MGHDK, CDR2 SYGVNS. CDR3 length: 15 amino acids. Trimming left V 1 base short and J 4 bases short, with 10 bases between.

V usage is TRBV13 and J usage is TRBJ2-5, with D tentatively TRBD1 (6 bases). The germline V gene encodes CDR1 PRHDT and CDR2 FYEKMQ (reference sequence). With 6 bases removed from V and 5 bases from J, the gap between germline ends came to 10 bases. CDR3 size: 12 residues. DNA for the CDR3: TGTGCCAGCAGTTCGCAGGGGGAGACCCAGTACTTC. It specifies CASSSQGETQYF.

This chain joins TRBV28 and TRBJ2-1; TRBD2 matches 9 bases. The trim removed 1 base at V and 3 bases at J, leaving 7 bases unmatched. The CDR3 runs to 17 residues. From germline, CDR1 is MDHEN and CDR2 SYDVKM. This chain's CDR3 is CASSLYLAGDLYNEQFF. CDR3 DNA sequence: TGTGCCAGCAGTTTATACTTAGCGGGAGACCTCTACAATGAGCAGTTCTTC.

The rearrangement links TRBV28 to TRBJ1-2; 7 nucleotides line up with TRBD1. J gave up 6 bases and V 5 bases, and 9 bases lay outside the gene matches. Germline V gene data show CDR1 as MDHEN and CDR2 as SYDVKM. This CDR3 has 14 amino acids. CDR3 sequence (DNA): TGTGCCAGCAGTCCGGGACAGTACCTAAATGGCTACACCTTC. Encoded protein: CASSPGQYLNGYTF.

The rearrangement uses TRBV6-1 and TRBJ2-7; a possible D gene is TRBD1 (5 bases). Trimming left V 7 bases short and J 0 bases short, with 13 bases between. This CDR3 region has 14 residues. CDR1 and CDR2 from the germline V gene are MNHNS and SASEGT. CDR3 sequence (DNA): TGTGCCAGCATGGGGCAGGCTATCTCCTACGAGCAGTACTTC. As protein: CASMGQAISYEQYF.

V and J are TRBV27 and TRBJ1-3; D ambiguous. Germline values: CDR1 MNHEY, CDR2 SMNVEV (reference sequence). Between the trimmed V and J ends, which lost 0 bases and 0 bases, there was a span of 12 bases. This CDR3 comprises 17 residues. CDR3 bases: TGTGCCAGCAGTTTATCGGCTGCAGGCAGCTCTGGAAACACCATATATTTT. Protein sequence: CASSLSAAGSSGNTIYF.

This clone has just a few counts. A junction end diverges from the germline sequence, so it may reflect a read error. DNA for the CDR3: TGTGCCTGCTCGGGACAGGGCTCTGGGGCCAACGTCCTGACTTTC. It is translated as CACSGQGSGANVLTF. The chain has TRBV18 and TRBJ2-6; 9 nucleotides match TRBD1. The CDR3 is 15 amino acids. Germline V lookup: CDR1 KGHSH, CDR2 LQKENI.

The chain links TRBV7-9 to TRBJ2-6; TRBD2 might be the D (6 bases). The CDR3 sequence is 14 residues long. Germline CDR1 SEHNR, CDR2 FQNEAQ (reference sequence). V was pared by 5 bases and J by 2 bases, with 7 bases between. The CDR3 is CASSPSAGANVLTF. The CDR3 DNA reads as TGTGCCAGCAGCCCTAGCGCTGGGGCCAACGTCCTGACTTTC.

This clone has ten or more counts. V is TRBV29-1 and J is TRBJ2-4, with a weak D call TRBD1 (7 bases). Per the germline V gene, CDR1 is SQVTM and CDR2 is ANQGSEA. The CDR3 is 13 residues long. The V and J ends lost 3 bases and 6 bases respectively, with 12 bases between them. Written as DNA, the CDR3 is TGCAGCGTTGAGGAGGGGGCTGGAAACATTCAGTACTTC. This encodes CSVEEGAGNIQYF.

J is TRBJ2-5 and V is TRBV29-1; 10 nucleotides align to TRBD2. CDR1 is SQVTM and CDR2 is ANQGSEA in the germline V gene. Trimming removed 7 bases from V and 4 bases from J; junction bases left unmatched: 3. The CDR3 has 12 residues. The CDR3 DNA reads as TGCAGCGCTGTAGCGGGAGGAGAGACCCAGTACTTC. Translation gives CSAVAGGETQYF.

The rearrangement uses TRBV7-2 and TRBJ1-1; D is perhaps TRBD1 (5 bases). The CDR3 runs to 13 residues. Germline-derived CDR1 and CDR2 are SGHTA and FQGNSA. V shed 6 bases and J shed 3 bases, with 11 bases lying between them. The CDR3 sequence: CASSWTFDTEAFF. CDR3 sequence (DNA): TGTGCCAGCAGTTGGACATTTGACACTGAAGCTTTCTTT.

This clone was seen only a few times. The gene calls are TRBV5-1 and TRBJ2-5, with 8 bases lining up with TRBD2. V trimming: 6 bases; J trimming: 7 bases; junction bases outside the gene matches: 8. CDR1 and CDR2 from the germline V gene are SGHRS and YFSETQ. The CDR3 has 13 amino acids. This CDR3 is CASNGGGSGTQYF. Here the CDR3 DNA reads TGCGCCAGCAATGGCGGGGGGTCAGGGACCCAGTACTTC.

This clone was counted only a few times. This chain connects TRBV5-1 to TRBJ2-3; D is possibly TRBD2 (7 bases). Germline lookup yields CDR1 SGHRS and CDR2 YFSETQ. The germline V and J ends were trimmed by 0 bases and 1 base, with 12 bases remaining between them. This CDR3 is 16 amino acids long. CDR3 DNA: TGCGCCAGCAGCTTGGATGCGGGGGCCGGCACAGATACGCAGTATTTT. Protein product: CASSLDAGAGTDTQYF.

This clone was counted between two and nine times. The chain couples TRBV30 to TRBJ2-5, with D possibly TRBD1 on 6 matching bases. V was shortened by 3 bases and J by 3 bases, with 11 bases between the two germline ends. The CDR3 runs 13 residues. Looked up from germline, CDR1 is GTSNPN and CDR2 is SVGIG (reference sequence). In DNA form, the CDR3 reads TGTGCCTGGAGGGAGGACAGTAAAGAGACCCAGTACTTC. This sequence encodes CAWREDSKETQYF.

V is TRBV4-2 and J is TRBJ2-1; 13 nucleotides agree with TRBD2. CDR3 length: 16 amino acids. The V segment lost 4 bases and the J segment 8 bases; nucleotides outside the gene matches: 8. Germline-derived CDR1 and CDR2 are LGHNA and YNFKEQ. The CDR3 nucleotides read TGTGCCAGCAGCCGAGGGGTACTAGCGGGAGGGGATGAGCAGTTCTTC. The encoded protein is CASSRGVLAGGDEQFF.

The chain carries TRBV19 and TRBJ2-1, with no clear D. CDR3 length equals 13 residues. With 9 bases removed from V and 8 bases from J, the gap between germline ends came to 17 bases. Germline loops: CDR1 LNHDA, CDR2 SQIVND (reference sequence). The CDR3 DNA reads as TGTGCCAGCGCGTGGGCTCCCCTTGATGAGCAGTTCTTC. Encoded protein: CASAWAPLDEQFF.

The chain employs TRBV18 and TRBJ1-4; TRBD1 aligns across 7 bases. The CDR3 has 16 amino acids. V gave up 3 bases and J gave up 4 bases; unmatched junction bases: 8. From germline, CDR1 is KGHSH and CDR2 LQKENI. The CDR3 protein is CASSPQGGNHNEKLFF. Written as DNA, the CDR3 is TGTGCCAGCTCACCCCAGGGGGGAAACCATAATGAAAAACTGTTTTTT.

J is TRBJ2-7 and V is TRBV7-6; tentatively, D is TRBD2 (7 bases). The V gene's germline CDR1 is SGHVS and CDR2 FNYEAQ. With 1 base removed from V and 6 bases from J, the gap between germline ends came to 13 bases. The CDR3 is 14 residues long. This chain's CDR3 is CASSLEVRGGEQYF. CDR3 DNA: TGTGCCAGCAGCTTAGAGGTTAGGGGGGGCGAGCAGTACTTC.

The chain is built from TRBV7-2 and TRBJ2-5; D not certain. Germline-derived CDR1 and CDR2 are SGHTA and FQGNSA. Trimming took 0 bases from V and 6 from J, leaving 8 bases between them. The CDR3 runs to 13 residues. CDR3 residues: CASSLAVEQTQYF. For the CDR3, the DNA is TGTGCCAGCAGCTTAGCGGTTGAGCAGACCCAGTACTTC.